Listed below are T cell receptor beta chains from one sample, sequenced in a study of T cells in Graves' hyperthyroidism and ophthalmopathy. Via MiXCR, TCRdb re-called the multiplex PCR reads, giving one row per CDR3 protein. Among some 600,000 distinct CDR3 sequences listed, more than 11% were seen once. The sample taken for sequencing was blood. These receptors came from a woman aged 30 to 39 with Graves' hyperthyroidism that later progressed to Graves' ophthalmopathy. CDR3s include the opening cysteine and the closing phenylalanine or tryptophan. D genes are given only for firm matches. Clone size, where shown, is once, few, many, or a class for clones that have expanded.

V: TRBV28
size: many
J: TRBJ1-4
D: TRBD1
DNA: TGTGCCGGAGGACAGGGGGCTAATGAAAAACTGTTTTTT
CDR3: CAGGQGANEKLFF

V: TRBV6-2/TRBV6-3
size: .
J: TRBJ1-6
D: .
DNA: TGTGCCAGCAGTTTCGACAGAAATTCACCCCTCCACTTT
CDR3: CASSFDRNSPLHF

V: TRBV5-1
size: many
J: TRBJ2-1
D: .
DNA: TGTGCCAGCAGCTTAGAGGGGGGCTCCTACAATGAGCAGTTCTTC
CDR3: CASSLEGGSYNEQFF

V: TRBV24-1
size: few
J: TRBJ1-5
D: TRBD1
DNA: TGTGCCACCAGTGAAGGGACAGACAATCAGCCCCAGCATTTT
CDR3: CATSEGTDNQPQHF

V: TRBV14
size: few
J: TRBJ1-2
D: TRBD1
DNA: TGTGCCAGCAGCCAACGAACCGGGACAGGGGCCTATGGCTACACCTTC
CDR3: CASSQRTGTGAYGYTF

V: TRBV19
size: few
J: TRBJ2-7
D: .
DNA: TGTGCCAGTAGTATATCCCTCGGGGTTGACGAGCAGTACTTC
CDR3: CASSISLGVDEQYF

V: TRBV5-5
size: many
J: TRBJ1-1
D: .
DNA: TGTGCCAGCCACTCAGAGGGGCTCCCCTTGAACACTGAAGCTTTCTTT
CDR3: CASHSEGLPLNTEAFF

V: TRBV19
size: many
J: TRBJ1-6
D: TRBD1
DNA: TGTGCCAGTAGTACTGACAGGGATAAATCACCCCTCCACTTT
CDR3: CASSTDRDKSPLHF

V: TRBV4-2
size: .
J: TRBJ2-3
D: .
DNA: TGTGCCAGCAGCCAAGATGTGGGCCAGTCGATCACAGATACGCAGTATTTT
CDR3: CASSQDVGQSITDTQYF

V: TRBV3-1
size: .
J: TRBJ2-5
D: TRBD2
DNA: TGTGCCAGCAGAGGCGGTAGCGGGGACGATTTAGGAGAGACCCAGTACTTC
CDR3: CASRGGSGDDLGETQYF

V: TRBV24-1
size: .
J: TRBJ2-7
D: .
DNA: TGTGCCACCAGTGATTTGGCACGCCCCGGGCCCTACGAGCAGTACTTC
CDR3: CATSDLARPGPYEQYF

V: TRBV29-1
size: few
J: TRBJ1-3
D: .
DNA: TGCAGCGCCGCAAGCTCTGGAAACACCATATATTTT
CDR3: CSAASSGNTIYF

V: TRBV7-2
size: many
J: TRBJ2-2
D: TRBD2
DNA: TGTGCCAGCAGCTTAACTAGCGGGAACACCGGGGAGCTGTTTTTT
CDR3: CASSLTSGNTGELFF

V: TRBV20-1
size: .
J: TRBJ2-4
D: TRBD2
DNA: TGCAGTGCTAGATTGTTACAGCTAGCGGGGGACATTCAGTACTTC
CDR3: CSARLLQLAGDIQYF

V: TRBV5-6
size: many
J: TRBJ2-7
D: .
DNA: TGTGCCAGTTACCGGGACACCAACTACTACGAGCAGTACTTC
CDR3: CASYRDTNYYEQYF

V: TRBV11-3
size: many
J: TRBJ2-3
D: TRBD2
DNA: TGTGCCAGCAGCTCCGGACTAGCGGGACCCACAGATACGCAGTATTTT
CDR3: CASSSGLAGPTDTQYF

V: TRBV7-9
size: many
J: TRBJ2-7
D: .
DNA: TGTGCCAGCAGCTTACACGAAAGTGCTTTCTACGAGCAGTACTTC
CDR3: CASSLHESAFYEQYF

V: TRBV6-2/TRBV6-3
size: many
J: TRBJ2-5
D: .
DNA: TGTGCCAGCAGCAGGTCATCTGCAGAAGAGACCCAGTACTTC
CDR3: CASSRSSAEETQYF

V: TRBV11-3
size: many
J: TRBJ2-5
D: .
DNA: TGTGCCAGCAGCTTACAACAGGGAAAAGAGACCCAGTACTTC
CDR3: CASSLQQGKETQYF

V: TRBV11-2
size: many
J: TRBJ2-7
D: TRBD2
DNA: TGTGCCAGCAGTTCACGCGGACTAGCGGGAGGCGAGCAGTACTTC
CDR3: CASSSRGLAGGEQYF

V: TRBV6-1
size: many
J: TRBJ1-6
D: TRBD1
DNA: TGTGCCAGCACTCTGACAGGGATTGATTCACCCCTCCACTTT
CDR3: CASTLTGIDSPLHF

V: TRBV14
size: many
J: TRBJ1-2
D: .
DNA: TGTGCCAGCAGCCAAGGGGACGGCTATGGCTACACCTTC
CDR3: CASSQGDGYGYTF

V: TRBV24-1
size: many
J: TRBJ2-1
D: .
DNA: TGTGCCACCAGTGATGCTCGGGGGCGCGCAGAGCAGTTCTTC
CDR3: CATSDARGRAEQFF

V: TRBV20-1
size: .
J: TRBJ2-7
D: .
DNA: TGCAGTGCCCCTCGGACAGCCACCTACGAGCAGTACTTC
CDR3: CSAPRTATYEQYF

V: TRBV14
size: many
J: TRBJ2-7
D: .
DNA: TGTGCCAGCAGCGCAAGACAGGTAGTCTACGAGCAGTACTTC
CDR3: CASSARQVVYEQYF

V: TRBV3-1
size: .
J: TRBJ2-7
D: .
DNA: TGTGCCAGCAGCCAAGATCCGGGGGACTACGAGCAGTACTTC
CDR3: CASSQDPGDYEQYF

V: TRBV10-3
size: once
J: TRBJ2-5
D: .
DNA: TGTGCCATCAGTGAGTCGACTCGGGAGACCCAGTACTTC
CDR3: CAISESTRETQYF

V: TRBV27
size: once
J: TRBJ2-5
D: TRBD1
DNA: TGTGCCAGCAGTCCCCTAAACAGGGGGGAGACCCAGTACTTC
CDR3: CASSPLNRGETQYF

V: TRBV7-8
size: few
J: TRBJ1-3
D: TRBD1
DNA: TGTGCCAGCAGCCTCCTCGAAACCGGGACAGGGGTTCAATGGGCTGGAAACACCATATATTTT
CDR3: CASSLLETGTGVQWAGNTIYF

V: TRBV10-3
size: many
J: TRBJ2-2
D: .
DNA: TGTGCCATCAGTGAGACCCCAGGAGTCACCGGGGAGCTGTTTTTT
CDR3: CAISETPGVTGELFF

V: TRBV29-1
size: many
J: TRBJ1-1
D: .
DNA: TGCAGCGTTGAAGCCCGTGGGGAGGCAGCCGAAGGTGGGGTGAACACTGAAGCTTTCTTT
CDR3: CSVEARGEAAEGGVNTEAFF

V: TRBV9
size: once
J: TRBJ2-3
D: .
DNA: TGTGCCAGCAGCGTAGACGGGAGTAGCACAGATACGCAGTATTTT
CDR3: CASSVDGSSTDTQYF

V: TRBV3-1
size: many
J: TRBJ2-1
D: .
DNA: TGTGCCAGCAGCCAAACAGGGCCCCCTGACGATGAGCAGTTCTTC
CDR3: CASSQTGPPDDEQFF

V: TRBV11-2
size: many
J: TRBJ1-1
D: .
DNA: TGTGCCAGCAGCTTCGGGAGGGGGAACACTGAAGCTTTCTTT
CDR3: CASSFGRGNTEAFF

V: TRBV12-5
size: many
J: TRBJ2-2
D: .
DNA: TGTGCTAGTGGTTTGGGCATGAACACCGGGGAGCTGTTTTTT
CDR3: CASGLGMNTGELFF

V: TRBV9
size: .
J: TRBJ2-3
D: TRBD2
DNA: TGTGCCAGCAGCGTTCCCCCCAGCGGGAGGACAGATACGCAGTATTTT
CDR3: CASSVPPSGRTDTQYF

V: TRBV5-1
size: .
J: TRBJ1-1
D: .
DNA: TGCGCCAGCAGCTTGGCCTCGGGAGGAGCAACCGGGGCTGAAGCTTTCTTT
CDR3: CASSLASGGATGAEAFF

V: TRBV11-2
size: many
J: TRBJ2-5
D: .
DNA: TGTGCCAGCAGGGAGAAGGGGTTAGAGACCCAGTACTTC
CDR3: CASREKGLETQYF

V: TRBV29-1
size: .
J: TRBJ1-2
D: .
DNA: TGCAGCGTTGGTGACGATAACTATGGCTACACCTTC
CDR3: CSVGDDNYGYTF

V: TRBV18
size: .
J: TRBJ1-1
D: .
DNA: TGTGCCAGCTCAAAAGTCCGGAACACTGAAGCTTTCTTT
CDR3: CASSKVRNTEAFF

V: TRBV12-3/TRBV12-4
size: few
J: TRBJ2-1
D: .
DNA: TGTGCCAGCGGGGAAATGGCGGGCAATGAGCAGTTCTTC
CDR3: CASGEMAGNEQFF

V: TRBV5-1
size: many
J: TRBJ2-3
D: .
DNA: TGCGCCAGCAGCTTGGCAGGACTCAGCACAGATACGCAGTATTTT
CDR3: CASSLAGLSTDTQYF

V: TRBV19
size: many
J: TRBJ2-1
D: TRBD2
DNA: TGTGCCAGTAGATCGGGTAGCGGGAGGGATGAGCAGTTCTTC
CDR3: CASRSGSGRDEQFF

V: TRBV14
size: .
J: TRBJ2-3
D: TRBD2
DNA: TGTGCCAGCAGCTCGGCTAGCGGAGAGGCCTGGGATACGCAGTATTTT
CDR3: CASSSASGEAWDTQYF

V: TRBV5-4
size: few
J: TRBJ2-2
D: TRBD2
DNA: TGTGCCAGCAGCTCTACTAGCGGGAGCACCGGGGAGCTGTTTTTT
CDR3: CASSSTSGSTGELFF